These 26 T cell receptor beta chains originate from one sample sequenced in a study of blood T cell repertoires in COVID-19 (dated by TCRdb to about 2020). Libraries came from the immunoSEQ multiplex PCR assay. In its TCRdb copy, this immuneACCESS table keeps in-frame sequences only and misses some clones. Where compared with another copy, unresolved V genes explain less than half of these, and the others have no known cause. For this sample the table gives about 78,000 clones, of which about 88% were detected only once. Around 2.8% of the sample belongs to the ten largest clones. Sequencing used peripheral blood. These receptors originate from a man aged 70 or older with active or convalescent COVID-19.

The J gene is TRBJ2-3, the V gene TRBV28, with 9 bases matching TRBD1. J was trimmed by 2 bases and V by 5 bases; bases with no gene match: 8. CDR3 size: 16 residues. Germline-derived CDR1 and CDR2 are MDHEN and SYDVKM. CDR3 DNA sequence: TGTGCCAGCAGTCCGAGTGACAGGGGGATCACAGATACGCAGTATTTT. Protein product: CASSPSDRGITDTQYF.

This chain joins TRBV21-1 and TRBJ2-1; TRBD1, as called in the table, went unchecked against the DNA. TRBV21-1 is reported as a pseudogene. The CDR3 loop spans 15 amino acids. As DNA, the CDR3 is TGTGCCAGCAGCAAATCCCGCAGGACCTACAATGAGCAGTTCTTC. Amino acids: CASSKSRRTYNEQFF.

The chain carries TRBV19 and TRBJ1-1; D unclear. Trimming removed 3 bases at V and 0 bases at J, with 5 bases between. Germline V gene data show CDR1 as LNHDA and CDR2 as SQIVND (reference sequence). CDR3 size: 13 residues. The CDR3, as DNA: TGTGCCAGTAGTATCAGAATGAACACTGAAGCTTTCTTT. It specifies CASSIRMNTEAFF.

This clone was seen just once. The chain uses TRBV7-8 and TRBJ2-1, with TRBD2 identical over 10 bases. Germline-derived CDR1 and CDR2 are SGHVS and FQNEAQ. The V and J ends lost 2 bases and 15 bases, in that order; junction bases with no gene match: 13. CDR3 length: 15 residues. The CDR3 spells CASSLLAGGGGGAFF. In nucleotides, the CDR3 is TGTGCCAGCAGCTTATTAGCGGGGGGCGGTGGCGGGGCGTTCTTC.

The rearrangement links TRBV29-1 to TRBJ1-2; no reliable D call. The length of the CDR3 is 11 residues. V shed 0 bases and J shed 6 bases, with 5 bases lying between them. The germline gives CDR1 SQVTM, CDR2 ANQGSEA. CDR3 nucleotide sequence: TGCAGCGTTGAAGATCAGAATGGCTACACCTTC. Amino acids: CSVEDQNGYTF.

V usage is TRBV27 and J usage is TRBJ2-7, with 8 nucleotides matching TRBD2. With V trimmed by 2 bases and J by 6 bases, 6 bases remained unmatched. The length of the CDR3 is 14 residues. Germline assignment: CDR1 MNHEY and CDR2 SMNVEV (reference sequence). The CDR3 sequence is CASSLNAGGSEQYF. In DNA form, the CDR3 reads TGTGCCAGCAGTTTAAATGCGGGGGGAAGCGAGCAGTACTTC.

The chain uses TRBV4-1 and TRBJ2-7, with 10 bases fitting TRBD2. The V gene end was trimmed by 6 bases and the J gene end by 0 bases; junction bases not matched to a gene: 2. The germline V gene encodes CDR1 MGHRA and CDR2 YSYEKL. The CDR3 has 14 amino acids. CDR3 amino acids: CASRRTSGSYEQYF. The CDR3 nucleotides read TGCGCCAGCAGAAGGACTAGCGGCTCCTACGAGCAGTACTTC.

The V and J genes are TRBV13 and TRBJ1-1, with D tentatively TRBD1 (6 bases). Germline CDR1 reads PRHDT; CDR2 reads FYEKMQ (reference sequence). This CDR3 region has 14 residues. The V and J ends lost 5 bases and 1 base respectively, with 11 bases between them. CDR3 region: CASSLTGTNTEAFF. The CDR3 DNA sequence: TGTGCCAGCAGCCTCACAGGGACGAACACTGAAGCTTTCTTT.

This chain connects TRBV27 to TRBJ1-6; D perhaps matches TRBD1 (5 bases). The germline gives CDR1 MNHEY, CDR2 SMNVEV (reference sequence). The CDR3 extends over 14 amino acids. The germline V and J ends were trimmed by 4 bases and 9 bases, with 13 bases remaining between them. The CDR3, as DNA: TGTGCCAGCAGTTGGGGGAAGCGGGTTTCACCCCTCCACTTT. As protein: CASSWGKRVSPLHF.

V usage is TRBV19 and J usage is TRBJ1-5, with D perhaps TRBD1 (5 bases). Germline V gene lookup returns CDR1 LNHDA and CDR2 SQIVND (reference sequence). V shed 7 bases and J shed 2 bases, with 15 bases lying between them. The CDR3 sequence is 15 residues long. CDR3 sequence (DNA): TGTGCCAGTACCTTAGGAGGGGTTGGCAATCAGCCCCAGCATTTT. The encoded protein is CASTLGGVGNQPQHF.

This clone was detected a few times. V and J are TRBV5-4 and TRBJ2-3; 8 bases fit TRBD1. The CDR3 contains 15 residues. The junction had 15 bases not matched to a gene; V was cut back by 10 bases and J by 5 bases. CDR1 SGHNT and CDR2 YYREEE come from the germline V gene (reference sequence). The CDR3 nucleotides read TGTGCCTCCGCCCGGAAGACAGGGGCGGAAGATACGCAGTATTTT. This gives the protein CASARKTGAEDTQYF.

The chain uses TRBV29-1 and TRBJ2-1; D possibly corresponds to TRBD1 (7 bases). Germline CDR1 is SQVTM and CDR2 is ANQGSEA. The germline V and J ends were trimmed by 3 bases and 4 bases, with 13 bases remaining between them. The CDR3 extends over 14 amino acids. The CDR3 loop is CSVDGSGGYNEQFF. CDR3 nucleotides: TGCAGCGTTGATGGTTCAGGGGGGTACAATGAGCAGTTCTTC.

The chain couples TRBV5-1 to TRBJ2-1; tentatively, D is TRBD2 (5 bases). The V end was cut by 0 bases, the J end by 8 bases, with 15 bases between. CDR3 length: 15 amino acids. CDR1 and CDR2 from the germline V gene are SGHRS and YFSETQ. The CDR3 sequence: CASSLAPVEGYEQFF. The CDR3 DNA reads TGCGCCAGCAGCTTGGCCCCGGTTGAGGGCTATGAGCAGTTCTTC.

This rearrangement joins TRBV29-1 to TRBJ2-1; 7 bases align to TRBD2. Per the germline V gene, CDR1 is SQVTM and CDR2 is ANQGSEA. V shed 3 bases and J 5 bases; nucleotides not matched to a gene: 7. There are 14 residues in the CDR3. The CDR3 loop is CSVDGAGAHNEQFF. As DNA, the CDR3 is TGCAGCGTTGACGGTGCGGGAGCCCACAATGAGCAGTTCTTC.

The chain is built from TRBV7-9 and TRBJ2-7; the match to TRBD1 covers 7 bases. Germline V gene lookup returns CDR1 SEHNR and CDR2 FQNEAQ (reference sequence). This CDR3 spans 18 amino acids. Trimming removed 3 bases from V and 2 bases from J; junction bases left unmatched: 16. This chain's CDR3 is CASSFPLGRDRQAYEQYF. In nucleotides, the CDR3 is TGTGCCAGCAGCTTTCCACTGGGCCGGGACAGACAAGCCTACGAGCAGTACTTC.

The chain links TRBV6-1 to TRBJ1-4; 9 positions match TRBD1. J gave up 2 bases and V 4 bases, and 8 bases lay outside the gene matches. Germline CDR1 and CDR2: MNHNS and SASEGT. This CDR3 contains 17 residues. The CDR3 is CASSADRGGFTNEKLFF. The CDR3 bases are TGTGCCAGCAGTGCGGACAGGGGAGGTTTCACTAATGAAAAACTGTTTTTT.

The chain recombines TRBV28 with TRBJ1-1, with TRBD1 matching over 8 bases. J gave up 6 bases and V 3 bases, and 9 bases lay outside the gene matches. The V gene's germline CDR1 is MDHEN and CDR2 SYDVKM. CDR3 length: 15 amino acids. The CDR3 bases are TGTGCCAGCAGTTTGATCCCAGGGGGCCGTCCTGAAGCTTTCTTT. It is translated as CASSLIPGGRPEAFF. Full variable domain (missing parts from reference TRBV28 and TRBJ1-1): DVKVTQSSRYLVKRTGEKVFLECVQDMDHENMFWYRQDPGLGLRLIYFSYDVKMKEKGDIPEGYSVSREKKERFSLILESASTNQTSMYLCASSLIPGGRPEAFFGQGTRLTVV.

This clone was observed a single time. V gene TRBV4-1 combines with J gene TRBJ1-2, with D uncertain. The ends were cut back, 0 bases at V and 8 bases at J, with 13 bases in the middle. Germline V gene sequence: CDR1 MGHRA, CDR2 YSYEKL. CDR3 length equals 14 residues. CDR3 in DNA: TGCGCCAGCAGCCAAGATTCTGGATTGAGGGGCTACACCTTC. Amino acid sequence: CASSQDSGLRGYTF.

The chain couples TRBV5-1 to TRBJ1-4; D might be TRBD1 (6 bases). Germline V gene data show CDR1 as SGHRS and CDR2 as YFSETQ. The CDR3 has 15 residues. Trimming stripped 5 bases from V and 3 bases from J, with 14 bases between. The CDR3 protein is CASRPTGKSNEKLFF. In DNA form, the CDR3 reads TGCGCCAGCAGACCTACAGGGAAATCTAATGAAAAACTGTTTTTT.

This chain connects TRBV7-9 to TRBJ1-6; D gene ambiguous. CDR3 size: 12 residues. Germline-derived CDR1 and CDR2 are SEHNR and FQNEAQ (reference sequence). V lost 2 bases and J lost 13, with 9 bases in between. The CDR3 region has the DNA TGTGCCAGCAGCTTACTGAGGCCCCCCCTCCACTTT. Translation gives CASSLLRPPLHF.

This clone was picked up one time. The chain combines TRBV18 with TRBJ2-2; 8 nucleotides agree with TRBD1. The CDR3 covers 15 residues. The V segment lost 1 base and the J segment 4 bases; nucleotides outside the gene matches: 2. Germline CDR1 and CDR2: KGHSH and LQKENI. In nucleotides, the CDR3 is TGTGCCAGCTCACCACAGACAGGGGCCACCGGGGAGCTGTTTTTT. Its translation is CASSPQTGATGELFF.

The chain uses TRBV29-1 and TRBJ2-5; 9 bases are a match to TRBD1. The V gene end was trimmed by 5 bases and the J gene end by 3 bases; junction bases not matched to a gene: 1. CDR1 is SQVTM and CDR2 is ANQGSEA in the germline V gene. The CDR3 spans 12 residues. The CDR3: CSVRTGEETQYF. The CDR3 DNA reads TGCAGCGTTAGGACAGGGGAAGAGACCCAGTACTTC.

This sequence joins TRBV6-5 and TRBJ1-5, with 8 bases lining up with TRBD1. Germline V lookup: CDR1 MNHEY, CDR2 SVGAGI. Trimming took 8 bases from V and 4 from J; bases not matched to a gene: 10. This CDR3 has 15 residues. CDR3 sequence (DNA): TGTGCCAGCTTTCGAGACAGGGGAGGTAATCAGCCCCAGCATTTT. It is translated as CASFRDRGGNQPQHF.

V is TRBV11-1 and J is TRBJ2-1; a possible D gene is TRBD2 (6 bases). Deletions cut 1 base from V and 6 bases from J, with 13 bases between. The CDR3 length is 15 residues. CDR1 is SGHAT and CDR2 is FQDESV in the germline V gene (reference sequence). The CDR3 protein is CASSLVSGTANEQFF. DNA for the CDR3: TGTGCCAGCAGCTTAGTTAGCGGAACTGCCAATGAGCAGTTCTTC.

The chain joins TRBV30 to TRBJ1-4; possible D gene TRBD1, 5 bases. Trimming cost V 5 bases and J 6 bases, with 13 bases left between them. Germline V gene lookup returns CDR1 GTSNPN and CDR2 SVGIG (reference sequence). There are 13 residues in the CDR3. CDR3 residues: CAWDKAGYEKLFF. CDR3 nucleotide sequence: TGTGCCTGGGACAAAGCAGGGTATGAAAAACTGTTTTTT. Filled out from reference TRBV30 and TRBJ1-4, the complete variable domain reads SQTIHQWPATLVQPVGSPLSLECTVEGTSNPNLYWYRQAAGRGLQLLFYSVGIGQISSEVPQNLSASRPQDRQFILSSKKLLLSDSGFYLCAWDKAGYEKLFFGSGTQLSVL.

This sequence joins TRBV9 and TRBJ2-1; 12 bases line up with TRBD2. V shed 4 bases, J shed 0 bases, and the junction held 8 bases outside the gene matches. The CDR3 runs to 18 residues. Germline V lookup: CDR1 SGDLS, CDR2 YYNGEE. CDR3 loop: CASSPGLAGSSSYNEQFF. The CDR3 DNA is TGTGCCAGCAGCCCGGGACTAGCGGGCTCGAGCTCCTACAATGAGCAGTTCTTC.